The 13 T cell receptor beta chains reported below all come from one sample, sequenced in a study of T cell changes during pregnancy in multiple sclerosis. The assay was immunoSEQ multiplex PCR, and TCRdb's table has in-frame clones only and misses some. The data show 55,000 to 80,000 clones, about 94% seen once. Sequenced material: peripheral blood, taken in the third trimester of pregnancy. The source of these receptors is a female donor with multiple sclerosis, enrolled in a pregnancy study.

The chain links TRBV5-4 to TRBJ1-3; possible D gene TRBD1, 5 bases. CDR1 is SGHNT, CDR2 YYREEE, per germline (reference sequence). The CDR3 contains 16 residues. Trimming left V 3 bases short and J 0 bases short, with 13 bases between. Here the CDR3 DNA reads TGTGCCAGCAGCTCGCTGGGGCTCCGCTCTGGAAACACCATATATTTT. Encoded protein: CASSSLGLRSGNTIYF.

The chain employs TRBV18 and TRBJ2-7, with TRBD2 identical over 12 bases. Trimming cost V 8 bases and J 3 bases; bases outside gene matches: 2. The CDR3 runs to 13 residues. Germline loops: CDR1 KGHSH, CDR2 LQKENI. The chain's CDR3 is CASRLAGDYEQYF. The DNA of the CDR3 is TGTGCCAGCCGACTAGCGGGGGACTACGAGCAGTACTTC.

The chain couples TRBV6-1 to TRBJ1-2; no definite D call. V dropped 0 bases and J dropped 0 bases, with 11 bases sitting between them. The CDR3 has 16 amino acids. In germline, CDR1 is MNHNS, CDR2 SASEGT. The CDR3: CASSEALGRANYGYTF. The CDR3 DNA follows: TGTGCCAGCAGTGAAGCCCTTGGGAGGGCTAACTATGGCTACACCTTC.

The chain carries TRBV2 and TRBJ2-3; TRBD2 matches at 9 bases. J lost 6 bases, V lost 1 base, and 8 bases had no gene match. The V gene's germline CDR1 is SNHLY and CDR2 FYNNEI. The CDR3 has 16 residues. This chain's CDR3 is CASSEVLAGLGDTQYF. As DNA, the CDR3 is TGTGCCAGCAGTGAAGTCCTAGCGGGGCTAGGGGATACGCAGTATTTT. Variable domain in full (rest from reference TRBV2 and TRBJ2-3): EPEVTQTPSHQVTQMGQEVILRCVPISNHLYFYWYRQILGQKVEFLVSFYNNEISEKSEIFDDQFSVERPDGSNFTLKIRSTKLEDSAMYFCASSEVLAGLGDTQYFGPGTRLTVL.

The rearrangement uses TRBV5-5 and TRBJ1-4; 8 bases match TRBD1. In germline, CDR1 is SGHKS, CDR2 YYEKEE (reference sequence). The CDR3 totals 15 residues. Unmatched junction bases numbered 8, after V lost 4 bases and J lost 6 bases. The DNA of the CDR3 is TGTGCCAGCAGCAAGACAGGGGTCTGGGATGAAAAACTGTTTTTT. It is translated as CASSKTGVWDEKLFF.

The chain has TRBV4-1 and TRBJ2-7, with D perhaps TRBD1 (5 bases). The CDR3 extends over 18 amino acids. Trimming removed 4 bases at V and 6 bases at J, with 28 bases between. Germline V gene data show CDR1 as MGHRA and CDR2 as YSYEKL. The CDR3 protein is CASSLLTQGASSYGEQYF. The CDR3 nucleotides read TGCGCCAGCAGCCTCTTAACCCAAGGGGCCTCGAGCTACGGCGAGCAGTACTTC.

The chain couples TRBV7-7 to TRBJ2-7, with D possibly TRBD2 on 5 matching bases. V shed 5 bases and J shed 3 bases, with 17 bases lying between them. Germline-derived CDR1 and CDR2 are SSHAT and FNYEAQ (reference sequence). The CDR3 runs to 15 residues. In nucleotides, the CDR3 is TGTGCCAGCAGCCCGGGGAGCGCGGCGGGCTACGAGCAGTACTTC. Translating it yields CASSPGSAAGYEQYF. The complete variable domain, with remaining parts taken from reference TRBV7-7 and TRBJ2-7, reads GAGVSQSPRYKVTKRGQDVTLRCDPISSHATLYWYQQALGQGPEFLTYFNYEAQPDKSGLPSDRFSAERPEGSISTLTIQRTEQRDSAMYRCASSPGSAAGYEQYFGPGTRLTVT.

The sample holds a few counts of this clone. V is TRBV5-6 and J is TRBJ1-5, with 7 bases matching TRBD1. J was trimmed by 6 bases and V by 2 bases; bases with no gene match: 8. The CDR3 extends over 15 amino acids. Per the germline V gene, CDR1 is SGHDT and CDR2 is YYEEEE. CDR3 nucleotide sequence: TGTGCCAGCAGCTTAAGACAGGGTGGGGGTCAGCCCCAGCATTTT. Translating it yields CASSLRQGGGQPQHF.

The chain has TRBV11-2 and TRBJ1-1; 7 positions match TRBD1. V lost 5 bases, J lost 5 bases, and 8 bases stayed unmatched. The V gene's germline CDR1 is SGHAT and CDR2 FQNNGV. This CDR3 contains 14 residues. CDR3 amino acids: CASSQIRGRTEAFF. DNA for the CDR3: TGTGCCAGCAGCCAAATCAGGGGGAGGACTGAAGCTTTCTTT.

The V gene is TRBV9, the J gene TRBJ2-3, with 8 bases fitting TRBD2. V dropped 0 bases and J dropped 6; count of bases not matched to a gene: 6. Germline V CDR1 and CDR2: SGDLS, YYNGEE. This CDR3 is built from 15 residues. CDR3 DNA: TGTGCCAGCAGCGTAGGCCTCTTAGCGGGGGATACGCAGTATTTT. Its translation is CASSVGLLAGDTQYF.

The chain recombines TRBV5-5 with TRBJ2-3; 9 bases are shared with TRBD1. V was pared by 4 bases and J by 3 bases, with 6 bases of the junction left unmatched. CDR3 length equals 15 residues. CDR1 and CDR2 from the germline V gene are SGHKS and YYEKEE (reference sequence). In DNA, the CDR3 is TGTGCCAGCAGCCCGGGACAGGGCGGTACAGATACGCAGTATTTT. This translates into CASSPGQGGTDTQYF.

The chain couples TRBV7-7 to TRBJ2-5; D unresolved. The CDR3 is 14 residues long. CDR1 is SSHAT and CDR2 is FNYEAQ in the germline V gene (reference sequence). Trimming took off 0 bases at V and 4 bases at J, with 9 bases between the two ends. The CDR3 is CASSLAPGGETQYF. The CDR3 bases are TGTGCCAGCAGCTTAGCGCCGGGTGGAGAGACCCAGTACTTC.

The chain carries TRBV6-5 and TRBJ1-2, with D perhaps TRBD1 (5 bases). There are 12 residues in the CDR3. From germline, CDR1 is MNHEY and CDR2 SVGAGI. The V gene lost 6 bases and the J gene lost 8 bases, with 13 bases spanning the gap. CDR3 sequence (DNA): TGTGCCAGCAGCCCTACAACAGGCGGCTACACCTTC. Its protein is CASSPTTGGYTF.